These 8 T cell receptor beta chains came from one sample sequenced in a study of blood T cell repertoires in COVID-19. Generated by immunoSEQ multiplex PCR, the TCRdb table keeps only in-frame clones and is missing some. Found here are about 160,000 clones, 85% of them singletons; the top ten hold roughly 1%. The sequenced sample was peripheral blood. The origin of the receptors is a man aged 40-55 years with acute or convalescent COVID-19.

The chain combines TRBV19 with TRBJ2-2, with a possible D match to TRBD2 (6 bases). Germline loops: CDR1 LNHDA, CDR2 SQIVND (reference sequence). CDR3 size: 13 residues. The V end lost 3 bases, the J end lost 6 bases, and 8 bases lay between the germline ends. The CDR3 here is CASSMGGSGELFF. DNA for the CDR3: TGTGCCAGTAGTATGGGGGGATCCGGGGAGCTGTTTTTT.

Note on this clone: Additional DNA sequences in this sample encode the identical CDR3. The chain recombines TRBV18 with TRBJ1-3, with 7 bases identical to TRBD1. CDR3 length: 14 residues. Trimming took 6 bases from V and 3 from J; bases not matched to a gene: 5. CDR1 and CDR2 (germline): KGHSH, LQKENI. CDR3 residues: CASSLQGYGNTIYF. CDR3 sequence (DNA): TGTGCCAGCTCGCTACAGGGGTATGGAAACACCATATATTTT.

The CDR3 nucleotides are TGTGCCAGCAGCACGCCTACTAGCGGGGGAGAGACCCAGTACTTC. Translating gives CASSTPTSGGETQYF. The V and J genes are TRBV5-4 and TRBJ2-5; 11 bases match TRBD2. V gave up 4 bases and J gave up 4 bases; unmatched junction bases: 6. Germline values: CDR1 SGHNT, CDR2 YYREEE (reference sequence). The CDR3 covers 15 residues.

The CDR3 protein is CSVAGHLSGNTIYF. DNA for the CDR3: TGCAGCGTTGCGGGACACCTCTCTGGAAACACCATATATTTT. The chain combines TRBV29-1 with TRBJ1-3, with a tentative D call TRBD1 (6 bases). Germline CDR1 SQVTM, CDR2 ANQGSEA. The CDR3 covers 14 residues. With 4 bases removed from V and 0 bases from J, the gap between germline ends came to 10 bases.

The chain recombines TRBV19 with TRBJ2-7; the match to TRBD2 covers 14 bases. The germline gives CDR1 LNHDA, CDR2 SQIVND (reference sequence). This CDR3 contains 15 residues. With 3 bases clipped from V and 6 bases from J, the junction kept 4 bases outside the gene matches. Here the CDR3 reads CASSIWTSGGSEQYF. The CDR3 region has the DNA TGTGCCAGTAGTATCTGGACTAGCGGGGGGAGCGAGCAGTACTTC.

This clone was seen only a few times. This chain joins TRBV18 and TRBJ2-7; a weak D match, TRBD1 (8 bases). Germline loops: CDR1 KGHSH, CDR2 LQKENI. The CDR3 contains 14 residues. V lost 5 bases and J lost 6, with 17 bases in between. The CDR3 region has the DNA TGTGCCAGCTCAAATTTACACAGGGGGGGCGAGCAGTACTTC. It specifies CASSNLHRGGEQYF.

The J gene is TRBJ1-1, the V gene TRBV30; 7 bases align to TRBD1. Unmatched junction bases numbered 9, after V lost 5 bases and J lost 6 bases. Germline V gene lookup returns CDR1 GTSNPN and CDR2 SVGIG (reference sequence). The CDR3 extends over 13 amino acids. The CDR3 region is CAWVKDRQPEAFF. The CDR3 bases are TGTGCCTGGGTCAAGGACAGGCAGCCTGAAGCTTTCTTT. The variable domain in full, with the rest retrieved from reference TRBV30 and TRBJ1-1, is SQTIHQWPATLVQPVGSPLSLECTVEGTSNPNLYWYRQAAGRGLQLLFYSVGIGQISSEVPQNLSASRPQDRQFILSSKKLLLSDSGFYLCAWVKDRQPEAFFGQGTRLTVV.

The chain joins TRBV4-3 to TRBJ2-5, with 9 nucleotides matching TRBD2. The V gene's germline CDR1 is LGHNA and CDR2 YSLEER. The CDR3 contains 18 residues. Trimming at V came to 0 bases and at J to 5 bases, leaving 13 bases not matched to a gene. CDR3: CASSQEMNQGLAGETQYF. The DNA for the CDR3 is TGCGCCAGCAGCCAAGAAATGAACCAGGGGCTAGCGGGGGAGACCCAGTACTTC.